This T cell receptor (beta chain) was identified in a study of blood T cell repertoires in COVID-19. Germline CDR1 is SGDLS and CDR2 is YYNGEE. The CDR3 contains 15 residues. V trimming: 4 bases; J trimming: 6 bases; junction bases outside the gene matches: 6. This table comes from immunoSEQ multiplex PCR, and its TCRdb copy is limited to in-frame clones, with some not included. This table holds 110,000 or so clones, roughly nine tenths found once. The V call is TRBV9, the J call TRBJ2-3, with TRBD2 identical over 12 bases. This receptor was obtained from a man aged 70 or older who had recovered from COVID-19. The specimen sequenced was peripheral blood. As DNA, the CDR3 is TGTGCCAGCAGCTCTAGCGGGAGGGCCAAGGATACGCAGTATTTT. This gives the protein CASSSSGRAKDTQYF. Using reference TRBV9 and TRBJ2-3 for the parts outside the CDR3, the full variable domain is DSGVTQTPKHLITATGQRVTLRCSPRSGDLSVYWYQQSLDQGLQFLIQYYNGEERAKGNILERFSAQQFPDLHSELNLSSLELGDSALYFCASSSSGRAKDTQYFGPGTRLTVL.